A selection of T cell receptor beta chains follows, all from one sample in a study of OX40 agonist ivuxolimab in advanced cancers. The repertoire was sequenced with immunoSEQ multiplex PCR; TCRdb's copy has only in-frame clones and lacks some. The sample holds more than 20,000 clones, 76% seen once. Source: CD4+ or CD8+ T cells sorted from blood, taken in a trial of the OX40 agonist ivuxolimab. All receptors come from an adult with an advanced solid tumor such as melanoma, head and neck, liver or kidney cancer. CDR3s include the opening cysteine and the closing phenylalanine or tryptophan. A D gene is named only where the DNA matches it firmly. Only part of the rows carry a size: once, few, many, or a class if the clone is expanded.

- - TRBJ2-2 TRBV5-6 CASSLYGGFDTGELFF TGTGCCAGCAGCTTGTATGGGGGGTTTGACACCGGGGAGCTGTTTTTT
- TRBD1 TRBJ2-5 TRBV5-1 CASSYTGEGETQYF TGCGCCAGCAGCTATACAGGGGAAGGAGAGACCCAGTACTTC
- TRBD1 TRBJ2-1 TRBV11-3 CASSQGTGVYNEQFF TGTGCCAGCAGCCAAGGGACAGGGGTCTACAATGAGCAGTTCTTC
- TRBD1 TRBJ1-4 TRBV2 CASSGQRNEKLFF TGTGCCAGCTCGGGACAGAGGAATGAAAAACTGTTTTTT
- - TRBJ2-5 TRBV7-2 CASSPPESGGLKTQYF TGTGCCAGCAGCCCACCCGAGTCCGGGGGCCTGAAGACCCAGTACTTC
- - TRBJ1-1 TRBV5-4 CASSLGRGSTEAFF TGTGCCAGCAGCTTGGGCAGGGGAAGCACTGAAGCTTTCTTT
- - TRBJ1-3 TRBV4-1 CASSQDALGANSGNTIYF TGCGCCAGCAGCCAAGATGCTCTGGGGGCCAACTCTGGAAACACCATATATTTT
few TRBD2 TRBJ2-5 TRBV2 CASSGLAGTKETQYF TGTGCCAGCAGTGGACTAGCGGGGACGAAAGAGACCCAGTACTTC
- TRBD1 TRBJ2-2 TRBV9 CASSVKGTGSGELFF TGTGCCAGCAGCGTAAAAGGGACAGGTAGCGGGGAGCTGTTTTTT
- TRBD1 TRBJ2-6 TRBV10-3 CAISTDRGRSGANVLTF TGTGCCATCAGTACCGACAGGGGGCGTTCTGGGGCCAACGTCCTGACTTTC
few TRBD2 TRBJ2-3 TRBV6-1 CASRTSGGGTDTQYF TGTGCCAGCCGGACTAGCGGGGGGGGCACAGATACGCAGTATTTT
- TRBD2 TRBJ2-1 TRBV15 CATSTGGGPWQFF TGTGCCACCAGCACAGGCGGGGGGCCTTGGCAGTTCTTC
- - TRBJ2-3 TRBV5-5 CASSLSTDTQYF TGTGCCAGCAGCCTTTCCACAGATACGCAGTATTTT
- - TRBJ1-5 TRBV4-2 CASSQDSGTDQPQHF TGTGCCAGCAGCCAAGATTCCGGGACCGATCAGCCCCAGCATTTT
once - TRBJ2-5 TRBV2 CASTADQETQYF TGTGCCAGCACGGCGGACCAAGAGACCCAGTACTTC
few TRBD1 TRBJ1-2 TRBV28 CASSLGQIQNYGYTF TGTGCCAGCAGTCTGGGACAGATTCAAAACTATGGCTACACCTTC
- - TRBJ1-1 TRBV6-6 CASSGQRGNTEAFF TGTGCCAGCAGTGGACAGAGGGGGAACACTGAAGCTTTCTTT